One and the same sample provided the 30 T cell receptor beta chains below, sequenced in a study of T cell responses to AZD1222 COVID-19 vaccine. TCRdb keeps only in-frame clones here, not all; method: immunoSEQ multiplex PCR. The profile shows more than 120,000 clones, roughly nine tenths of them singletons. The sequences come from peripheral blood, collected 28 days after the second AZD1222 dose. These TCRs come from an adult who received the AZD1222 COVID-19 vaccine.

This chain joins TRBV6-2 or TRBV6-3 and TRBJ1-6; tentative D call: TRBD1 (5 bases). Trimming cost V 2 bases and J 10 bases, with 12 bases left between them. Germline loops: CDR1 MNHEY, CDR2 SVGEGT. There are 14 residues in the CDR3. The CDR3 bases are TGTGCCAGCAGTTACAGGCAGGGAACCTCACCCCTCCACTTT. Amino acids: CASSYRQGTSPLHF.

The gene calls are TRBV19 and TRBJ1-1; 9 bases agree with TRBD1. After removal of 10 bases from V and 1 base from J, the junction contained 7 bases not matched to a gene. Germline CDR1 and CDR2: LNHDA and SQIVND (reference sequence). This CDR3 has 14 amino acids. The CDR3 is CATGQGRANTEAFF. The CDR3 DNA follows: TGTGCCACCGGACAGGGGAGGGCGAACACTGAAGCTTTCTTT.

The chain joins TRBV5-5 to TRBJ1-3; D gene unclear. The CDR3 is 15 amino acids. Trimming removed 3 bases from V and 7 bases from J, with 17 bases in between. CDR1 is SGHKS and CDR2 is YYEKEE in the germline V gene (reference sequence). This chain's CDR3 is CASSSDPLGGNTIYF. The CDR3 nucleotides read TGTGCCAGCAGCTCGGACCCCCTCGGAGGCAACACCATATATTTT. Supplemented by reference TRBV5-5 and TRBJ1-3, the full variable domain reads DAGVTQSPTHLIKTRGQQVTLRCSPISGHKSVSWYQQVLGQGPQFIFQYYEKEERGRGNFPDRFSARQFPNYSSELNVNALLLGDSALYLCASSSDPLGGNTIYFGEGSWLTVV.

The genes are TRBV5-5 and TRBJ2-3; D gene ambiguous. This CDR3 has 14 residues. V lost 0 bases, J lost 5 bases, and 10 bases lay in between. Germline V gene data show CDR1 as SGHKS and CDR2 as YYEKEE (reference sequence). CDR3 amino acids: CASSLVGRLDTQYF. The CDR3 DNA follows: TGTGCCAGCAGCTTGGTTGGCCGTCTAGATACGCAGTATTTT. The full variable domain, completed using reference TRBV5-5 and TRBJ2-3, is DAGVTQSPTHLIKTRGQQVTLRCSPISGHKSVSWYQQVLGQGPQFIFQYYEKEERGRGNFPDRFSARQFPNYSSELNVNALLLGDSALYLCASSLVGRLDTQYFGPGTRLTVL.

The chain employs TRBV13 and TRBJ1-1, with TRBD1 matching 8 bases. This CDR3 has 15 residues. Germline V gene sequence: CDR1 PRHDT, CDR2 FYEKMQ (reference sequence). Unmatched junction bases numbered 8, after V lost 1 base and J lost 7 bases. The CDR3 nucleotides read TGTGCCAGCAGCTTAGTCCAGGGGGCCCGGGGTGAAGCTTTCTTT. It yields the protein CASSLVQGARGEAFF.

This sequence joins TRBV6-5 and TRBJ1-2; tentatively, D is TRBD1 (6 bases). The V gene lost 4 bases and the J gene lost 2 bases, with 8 bases spanning the gap. CDR3 length: 13 residues. Germline CDR1 reads MNHEY; CDR2 reads SVGAGI. The CDR3 DNA follows: TGTGCCAGCAGTTCCACAGGGAACTATGGCTACACCTTC. It yields the protein CASSSTGNYGYTF.

Comments on this clone: Other nucleotide sequences from this sample produce the same CDR3. The rearrangement links TRBV6-5 to TRBJ1-1, with a possible D match to TRBD1 (5 bases). The CDR3 extends over 14 amino acids. V was cut by 6 bases and J by 0 bases, with 11 bases left in between. Germline V gives CDR1 MNHEY, CDR2 SVGAGI. Written as DNA, the CDR3 is TGTGCCAGCAGCTTAGACAGAGTGAACACTGAAGCTTTCTTT. Its translation is CASSLDRVNTEAFF.

The chain couples TRBV19 to TRBJ1-4; D unclear. Germline CDR1 reads LNHDA; CDR2 reads SQIVND (reference sequence). This CDR3 contains 14 residues. With 3 bases removed from V and 1 base from J, the gap between germline ends came to 6 bases. The CDR3 loop is CASSMGGTNEKLFF. The DNA for the CDR3 is TGTGCCAGTAGTATGGGAGGAACTAATGAAAAACTGTTTTTT.

The chain has TRBV2 and TRBJ2-3, with TRBD1 matching over 8 bases. The CDR3 length is 13 residues. V lost 4 bases, J lost 4 bases, and 1 base stayed unmatched. Germline assignment: CDR1 SNHLY and CDR2 FYNNEI. The CDR3 spells CASSVTGADTQYF. The CDR3 DNA reads TGTGCCAGCAGTGTGACAGGGGCAGATACGCAGTATTTT.

The gene calls are TRBV4-1 and TRBJ1-4; no definite D call. CDR1 is MGHRA, CDR2 YSYEKL, per germline. This CDR3 contains 16 residues. Trimming took off 0 bases at V and 0 bases at J, with 8 bases between the two ends. DNA for the CDR3: TGCGCCAGCAGCCAAGATTCTGTAACAACTAATGAAAAACTGTTTTTT. It yields the protein CASSQDSVTTNEKLFF.

The gene calls are TRBV10-3 and TRBJ2-1; weak D call: TRBD1 (6 bases). V gave up 0 bases and J gave up 2 bases, with 8 bases separating them. The CDR3 covers 15 residues. Germline V lookup: CDR1 ENHRY, CDR2 SYGVKD. The CDR3 spells CAISESGGAYNEQFF. The CDR3 DNA reads TGTGCCATCAGTGAGTCAGGGGGAGCCTACAATGAGCAGTTCTTC.

V is TRBV7-2 and J is TRBJ1-5, with D maybe TRBD1 (5 bases). V lost 5 bases and J lost 2, with 16 bases in between. Germline-derived CDR1 and CDR2 are SGHTA and FQGNSA. The CDR3 runs to 16 residues. The CDR3 DNA follows: TGTGCCAGCAGCGAAACCACAGGCCGTGGCAATCAGCCCCAGCATTTT. As protein: CASSETTGRGNQPQHF.

The chain uses TRBV6-5 and TRBJ2-3; 12 nucleotides agree with TRBD2. V lost 10 bases, J lost 0 bases, and 5 bases stayed unmatched. From germline, CDR1 is MNHEY and CDR2 SVGAGI. This CDR3 is built from 15 residues. The CDR3 DNA follows: TGTGCCACCACGACTAGCGGGAGTAGCACAGATACGCAGTATTTT. It encodes CATTTSGSSTDTQYF.

J is TRBJ2-5 and V is TRBV5-1, with 7 bases identical to TRBD1. Losses at the gene ends were 0 bases for V and 5 bases for J; bases not matched to a gene: 7. Germline CDR1 is SGHRS and CDR2 is YFSETQ. This CDR3 is 15 amino acids long. The CDR3 here is CASSLGSTGKETQYF. The CDR3 coding sequence is TGCGCCAGCAGCTTGGGGTCGACAGGGAAGGAGACCCAGTACTTC.

CDR3 protein: CASSLWGLSGNTIYF. As DNA, the CDR3 is TGCGCCAGCAGCTTGTGGGGACTCTCTGGAAACACCATATATTTT. This chain links TRBV5-1 with TRBJ1-3; TRBD1 might be the D (5 bases). This CDR3 spans 15 amino acids. The germline V gene encodes CDR1 SGHRS and CDR2 YFSETQ. The germline V and J ends were trimmed by 1 base and 0 bases, with 8 bases remaining between them.

The rearrangement uses TRBV5-1 and TRBJ1-1; no firm D call. The CDR3 loop spans 17 amino acids. V gave up 4 bases and J gave up 0 bases, with 19 bases separating them. The germline V gene encodes CDR1 SGHRS and CDR2 YFSETQ. CDR3 nucleotide sequence: TGCGCCAGCAGCCAATACTCTGGTGGGCGCATGAACACTGAAGCTTTCTTT. Translation: CASSQYSGGRMNTEAFF.

The rearrangement joins TRBV12-3 or TRBV12-4 to TRBJ2-1; 10 bases match TRBD1. With V trimmed by 3 bases and J by 9 bases, 2 bases remained unmatched. The CDR3 is 13 amino acids. The CDR3, as DNA: TGTGCCAGCAGTTTCGGACAGGGGGTTGAGCAGTTCTTC. Encoded protein: CASSFGQGVEQFF.

This clone was counted a single time. The V gene is TRBV6-5, the J gene TRBJ2-1, with 8 positions matching TRBD2. V lost 5 bases to trimming and J lost 7 bases; unmatched junction nucleotides: 7. The germline CDR1 and CDR2 sequences are MNHEY and SVGAGI. The CDR3 spans 14 residues. CDR3 nucleotides: TGTGCCAGCAGTCGCACCTTAGCGGGGAATGAGCAGTTCTTC. This codes for CASSRTLAGNEQFF.

The chain employs TRBV5-5 and TRBJ2-2; possible D gene TRBD1, 6 bases. This CDR3 has 18 residues. Germline CDR1 reads SGHKS; CDR2 reads YYEKEE (reference sequence). The ends were cut back, 0 bases at V and 5 bases at J, with 20 bases in the middle. DNA for the CDR3: TGTGCCAGCAGCTTGGGGGCAGGGACACTGGTATCGACCGGGGAGCTGTTTTTT. It yields the protein CASSLGAGTLVSTGELFF.

The gene calls are TRBV10-1 and TRBJ2-5, with 13 nucleotides matching TRBD2. The V and J ends lost 0 bases and 5 bases, in that order; junction bases with no gene match: 3. Looked up from germline, CDR1 is WNHNN and CDR2 is SYGVQD (reference sequence). This CDR3 is 16 amino acids long. The DNA of the CDR3 is TGCGCCAGCAGTGAGTCAGGACTAGCGGGAGTTGAGACCCAGTACTTC. It is translated as CASSESGLAGVETQYF.

The chain links TRBV7-9 to TRBJ2-3; D is perhaps TRBD1 (6 bases). The CDR3 loop spans 15 amino acids. V was cut by 1 base and J by 5 bases, with 13 bases left in between. CDR1 is SEHNR and CDR2 is FQNEAQ in the germline V gene (reference sequence). CDR3 in amino acids: CASSLDGGPRDTQYF. The CDR3 DNA reads TGTGCCAGCAGCTTAGATGGGGGCCCGAGAGATACGCAGTATTTT.

The chain is built from TRBV18 and TRBJ2-7; 7 nucleotides align to TRBD1. In germline, CDR1 is KGHSH, CDR2 LQKENI. The J segment lost 3 bases and the V segment lost 3 bases, leaving 2 bases of the junction unmatched. CDR3 length: 13 amino acids. This CDR3 is CASSPGQIYEQYF. The CDR3 DNA is TGTGCCAGCTCACCGGGACAGATCTACGAGCAGTACTTC.

The chain links TRBV7-9 to TRBJ2-7, with TRBD1 identical over 7 bases. Germline V gives CDR1 SEHNR, CDR2 FQNEAQ (reference sequence). CDR3 length: 14 amino acids. With V trimmed by 5 bases and J by 5 bases, 9 bases remained unmatched. The CDR3 sequence: CASSLRGGFHEQYF. CDR3 in DNA: TGTGCCAGCAGCCTTAGAGGGGGCTTCCACGAGCAGTACTTC. The entire variable domain, with the rest obtained from reference TRBV7-9 and TRBJ2-7, is as follows: DTGVSQNPRHKITKRGQNVTFRCDPISEHNRLYWYRQTLGQGPEFLTYFQNEAQLEKSRLLSDRFSAERPKGSFSTLEIQRTEQGDSAMYLCASSLRGGFHEQYFGPGTRLTVT.

The J gene is TRBJ1-1, the V gene TRBV14; 11 bases map to TRBD1. Per germline, CDR1 SGHDN and CDR2 FVKESK. Trimming at V came to 4 bases and at J to 7 bases, leaving 5 bases not matched to a gene. The CDR3 has 14 residues. The CDR3 sequence is CASSRTGGLNEAFF. The DNA of the CDR3 is TGTGCCAGCAGCCGGACAGGGGGCTTGAATGAAGCTTTCTTT.

The chain recombines TRBV24-1 with TRBJ2-3; D not resolved. The germline gives CDR1 KGHDR, CDR2 SFDVKD. The CDR3 extends over 16 amino acids. Trimming pared 1 base from V and 3 bases from J, leaving 13 bases between. The CDR3 region has the DNA TGTGCCACCAGTGATTTTCGGTCCATGGGGACAGATACGCAGTATTTT. Translating it yields CATSDFRSMGTDTQYF.

The rearrangement links TRBV4-1 to TRBJ1-6, with 7 bases fitting TRBD1. V lost 4 bases and J lost 4; bases outside the gene matches: 7. The CDR3 is 16 amino acids. Germline V lookup: CDR1 MGHRA, CDR2 YSYEKL. CDR3 coding DNA: TGCGCCAGCAGCCGAGGACAGGCGGGGTATAATTCACCCCTCCACTTT. This encodes CASSRGQAGYNSPLHF.

In this sample, this clone turned up once. The chain couples TRBV5-6 to TRBJ2-2, with 7 positions matching TRBD1. The length of the CDR3 is 14 residues. The V gene's germline CDR1 is SGHDT and CDR2 YYEEEE. J lost 4 bases, V lost 4 bases, and 4 bases had no gene match. The DNA for the CDR3 is TGTGCCAGCAGCAGGGGACAGTTCACCGGGGAGCTGTTTTTT. Translation: CASSRGQFTGELFF.

The gene calls are TRBV4-1 and TRBJ2-7; tentative D call: TRBD1 (6 bases). The CDR3 loop spans 14 amino acids. Trimming removed 4 bases from V and 3 bases from J, with 13 bases in between. Per germline, CDR1 MGHRA and CDR2 YSYEKL. The CDR3: CASSLDRDNYEQYF. In DNA form, the CDR3 reads TGCGCCAGCAGCCTAGACCGGGACAACTACGAGCAGTACTTC.

This chain joins TRBV29-1 and TRBJ2-1; D might be TRBD2 (6 bases). The CDR3 is made up of 11 amino acids. Trimming left V 6 bases short and J 7 bases short, with 10 bases between. CDR1 and CDR2 (germline): SQVTM, ANQGSEA. The DNA for the CDR3 is TGCAGCGTGCAACGGGGGAATGAGCAGTTCTTC. This gives the protein CSVQRGNEQFF.

The chain uses TRBV6-5 and TRBJ2-1; 7 nucleotides align to TRBD2. Looked up from germline, CDR1 is MNHEY and CDR2 is SVGAGI. The CDR3 runs 15 residues. V lost 0 bases, J lost 5 bases, and 4 bases stayed unmatched. The CDR3 DNA reads as TGTGCCAGCAGTTACTCGAAAACTAGCGACAATGAGCAGTTCTTC. Protein sequence: CASSYSKTSDNEQFF.